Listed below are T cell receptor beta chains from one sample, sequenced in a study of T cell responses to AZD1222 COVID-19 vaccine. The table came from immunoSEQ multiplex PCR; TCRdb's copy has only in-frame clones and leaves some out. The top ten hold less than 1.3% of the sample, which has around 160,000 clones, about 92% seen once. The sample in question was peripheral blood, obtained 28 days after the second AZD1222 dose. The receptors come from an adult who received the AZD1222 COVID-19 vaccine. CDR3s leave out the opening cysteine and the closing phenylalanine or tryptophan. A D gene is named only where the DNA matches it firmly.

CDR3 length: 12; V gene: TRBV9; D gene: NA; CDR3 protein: ASEGGGHTDTQY
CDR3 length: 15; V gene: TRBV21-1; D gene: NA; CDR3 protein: ASSKAKLPGGLDTQY
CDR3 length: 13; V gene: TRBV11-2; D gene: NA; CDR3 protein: ASSLGSTGTGELF
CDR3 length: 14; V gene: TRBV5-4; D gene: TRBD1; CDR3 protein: ASSIPGQGGGNTIY
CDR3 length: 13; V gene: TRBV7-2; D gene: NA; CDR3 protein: ASTGGAGSNQPQH
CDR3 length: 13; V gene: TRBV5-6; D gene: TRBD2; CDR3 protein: ASSGGTTSYNEQF
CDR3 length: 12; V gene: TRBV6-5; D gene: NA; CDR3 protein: ASSWGQLGSQQF
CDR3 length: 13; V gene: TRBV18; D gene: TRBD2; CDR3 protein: ASSRRPGLAFEQY
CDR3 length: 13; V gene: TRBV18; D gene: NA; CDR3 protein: ASSPPGRLGYGYT
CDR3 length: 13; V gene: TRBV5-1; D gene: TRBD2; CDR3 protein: ASSPGLASSDTQY
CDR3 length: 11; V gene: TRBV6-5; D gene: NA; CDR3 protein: ASSYGGNYGYT
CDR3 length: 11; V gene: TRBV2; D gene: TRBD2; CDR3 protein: ASTRGFTYEQY
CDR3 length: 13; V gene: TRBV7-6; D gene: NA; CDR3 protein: ASSLNAGVDEKLF
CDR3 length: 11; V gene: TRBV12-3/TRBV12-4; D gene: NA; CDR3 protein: ASSLTATYEQY
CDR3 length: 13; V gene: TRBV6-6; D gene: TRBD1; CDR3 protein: ASSYEGTGAYEQY
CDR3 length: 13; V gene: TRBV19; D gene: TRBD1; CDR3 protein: ASSSQTGANEKLF
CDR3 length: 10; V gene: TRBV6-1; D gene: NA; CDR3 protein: ASSEGLGTQY
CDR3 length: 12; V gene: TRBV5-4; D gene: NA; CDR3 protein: ASSLFPWNTEAF